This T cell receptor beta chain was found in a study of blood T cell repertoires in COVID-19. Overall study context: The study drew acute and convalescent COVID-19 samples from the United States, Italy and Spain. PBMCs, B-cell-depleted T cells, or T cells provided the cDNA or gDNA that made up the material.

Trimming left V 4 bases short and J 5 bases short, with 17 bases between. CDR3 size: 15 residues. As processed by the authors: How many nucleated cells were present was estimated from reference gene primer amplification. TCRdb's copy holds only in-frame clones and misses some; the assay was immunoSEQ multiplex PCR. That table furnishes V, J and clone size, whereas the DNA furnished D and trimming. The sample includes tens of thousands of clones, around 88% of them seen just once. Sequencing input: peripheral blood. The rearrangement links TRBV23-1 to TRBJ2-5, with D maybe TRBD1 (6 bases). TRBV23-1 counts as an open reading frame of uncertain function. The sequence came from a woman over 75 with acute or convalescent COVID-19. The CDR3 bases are TGCGCCAGCAGTCCCAATCTTGCAGGGGAGGAGACCCAGTACTTC. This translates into CASSPNLAGEETQYF.